Listed below are T cell receptor beta chains from one sample, sequenced in a study of cytomegalovirus exposure and HLA in healthy donors. Libraries were prepared by immunoSEQ multiplex PCR; TCRdb keeps only in-frame clonotypes and omits some of them. The sample shows fewer than 140,000 clones, around three quarters of them seen only once. Sequences were obtained from PBMCs. The receptors were sampled from a boy aged 5-17 years in good health and CMV-seronegative. CDR3s include the opening cysteine and the closing phenylalanine or tryptophan. A D gene is named only where the DNA matches it firmly. The listing skips clone size in some rows; elsewhere it reads once, few, many or a size class.

-	-	TRBV10-3	TRBJ2-7	CAIGGSSYEQYF	TGTGCCATCGGGGGGAGCTCCTACGAGCAGTACTTC
-	-	TRBV5-4	TRBJ1-2	CASSLREGYTF	TGTGCCAGCAGCCTTCGAGAGGGCTACACCTTC
-	TRBD1	TRBV15	TRBJ1-5	CATSRVLTGGNQPQHF	TGTGCCACCAGCAGAGTACTCACAGGGGGCAATCAGCCCCAGCATTTT
-	TRBD1	TRBV5-6	TRBJ1-5	CASSLGQGNSNQPQHF	TGTGCCAGCAGCTTGGGACAGGGTAATAGCAATCAGCCCCAGCATTTT
-	-	TRBV4-3	TRBJ2-1	CASSQVVGGPYSGEQFF	TGCGCCAGCAGCCAAGTTGTCGGGGGACCCTATTCCGGTGAGCAGTTCTTC
-	-	TRBV27	TRBJ1-5	CASSLRQSNQPQHF	TGTGCCAGCAGTTTACGACAGTCCAATCAGCCCCAGCATTTT
-	-	TRBV5-6	TRBJ1-3	CASSFPGFNTIYF	TGTGCCAGCAGCTTCCCAGGGTTTAACACCATATATTTT
-	-	TRBV28	TRBJ1-2	CASSLKSDYGYTF	TGTGCCAGCAGTTTAAAGTCGGACTATGGCTACACCTTC
-	-	TRBV5-1	TRBJ2-5	CASSLEPGPKGETQYF	TGCGCCAGCAGCTTGGAACCGGGCCCCAAGGGGGAGACCCAGTACTTC
few	-	TRBV7-3	TRBJ2-5	CASSRDYQETQYF	TGTGCCAGCAGCCGAGACTACCAAGAGACCCAGTACTTC
-	-	TRBV9	TRBJ1-1	CASSVEPGAITEAFF	TGTGCCAGCAGCGTAGAGCCGGGAGCTATTACTGAAGCTTTCTTT
-	TRBD1	TRBV25-1	TRBJ2-7	CASSDGTGGLEQYF	TGTGCCAGCAGTGATGGGACAGGGGGACTCGAGCAGTACTTC
-	-	TRBV6-1	TRBJ1-3	CATTTRGTGNTIYF	TGTGCCACTACGACAAGGGGGACTGGAAACACCATATATTTT
-	TRBD2	TRBV29-1	TRBJ2-1	CSVEGASGESSYNEQFF	TGCAGCGTTGAGGGCGCTAGCGGGGAGAGCTCCTACAATGAGCAGTTCTTC
-	TRBD2	TRBV7-3	TRBJ2-1	CASSLTVTSGRNEQFF	TGTGCCAGCAGCTTAACGGTCACTAGCGGGAGAAATGAGCAGTTCTTC
-	-	TRBV6-1	TRBJ2-2	CASSVLTTFNTGELFF	TGTGCCAGCAGTGTGCTCACTACATTTAACACCGGGGAGCTGTTTTTT
few	-	TRBV30	TRBJ1-1	CAWSVEGATEAFF	TGTGCCTGGAGTGTAGAAGGGGCCACTGAAGCTTTCTTT
-	TRBD1	TRBV2	TRBJ2-2	CASRYGTGATGELFF	TGTGCCAGCAGATACGGGACAGGGGCCACCGGGGAGCTGTTTTTT
-	TRBD1	TRBV5-1	TRBJ1-2	CASSLDRAYGYTF	TGCGCCAGCAGCTTAGACAGGGCCTATGGCTACACCTTC
-	TRBD2	TRBV5-1	TRBJ2-1	CASSSLETSQGLFF	TGCGCCAGCAGCTCGTTGGAGACTAGCCAAGGACTGTTCTTC
once	-	TRBV9	TRBJ2-3	CASSVRGSTDTQYF	TGTGCCAGCAGCGTCCGTGGCAGCACAGATACGCAGTATTTT
few	-	TRBV19	TRBJ2-2	CASRGPGTGDTGELFF	TGTGCCAGCCGCGGTCCCGGGACGGGGGACACCGGGGAGCTGTTTTTT
-	-	TRBV7-2	TRBJ1-4	CASSLGPGSGEKLFF	TGTGCCAGCAGCTTAGGTCCGGGGAGCGGGGAAAAACTGTTTTTT
-	TRBD1	TRBV27	TRBJ1-1	CASSFRGTTEAFF	TGTGCCAGCAGTTTCAGGGGGACCACTGAAGCTTTCTTT
-	TRBD2	TRBV25-1	TRBJ2-7	CASSELRSSGAYEQYF	TGTGCCAGCAGTGAACTCCGCTCTAGCGGGGCATACGAGCAGTACTTC
-	-	TRBV28	TRBJ1-4	CASRPDSLRKLFF	TGTGCCAGCAGGCCGGATAGCCTTCGGAAACTGTTTTTT
few	-	TRBV7-2	TRBJ1-3	CASSPPGIRSGNTIYF	TGTGCCAGCAGCCCTCCCGGGATCCGCTCTGGAAACACCATATATTTT
-	-	TRBV5-6	TRBJ2-5	CASSWGLAKGGETQYF	TGTGCCAGCAGCTGGGGACTCGCGAAGGGCGGAGAGACCCAGTACTTC
-	TRBD1	TRBV10-3	TRBJ2-7	CAIRLGTGGSYEQYF	TGTGCCATCAGACTTGGGACAGGGGGCTCCTACGAGCAGTACTTC
-	-	TRBV6-4	TRBJ2-1	CASSDRDNNEQFF	TGTGCCAGCAGTGACCGGGACAACAATGAGCAGTTCTTC
-	TRBD1	TRBV4-3	TRBJ2-7	CASSLGTGPYEQYF	TGCGCCAGCAGCCTGGGGACAGGGCCCTACGAGCAGTACTTC
few	-	TRBV6-1	TRBJ1-4	CASSGRGAGNEKLFF	TGTGCCAGCAGTGGGCGGGGCGCCGGTAATGAAAAACTGTTTTTT
-	TRBD2	TRBV5-1	TRBJ2-5	CASRTGGGSETQYF	TGCGCCAGCCGGACGGGGGGAGGTTCGGAGACCCAGTACTTC
-	TRBD1	TRBV25-1	TRBJ1-1	CASSEWVGGAFF	TGTGCCAGCAGTGAATGGGTAGGGGGCGCTTTCTTT
-	-	TRBV2	TRBJ1-1	CASAKTAPEAFF	TGTGCCAGCGCAAAAACAGCACCGGAAGCTTTCTTT
-	-	TRBV7-2	TRBJ2-7	CASSLEMGYSYEQYF	TGTGCCAGCAGCTTAGAAATGGGCTATTCCTACGAGCAGTACTTC
-	TRBD1	TRBV10-3	TRBJ1-4	CAAGGQGGEKLFF	TGTGCCGCGGGAGGACAGGGGGGTGAAAAACTGTTTTTT
few	-	TRBV9	TRBJ2-2	CASSSRGDRKAGELFF	TGTGCCAGCAGCTCTAGGGGGGACAGAAAGGCCGGGGAGCTGTTTTTT
-	TRBD2	TRBV5-6	TRBJ2-1	CASSLLAGGFLSYNEQFF	TGTGCCAGCAGCTTACTAGCGGGGGGGTTCTTATCCTACAATGAGCAGTTCTTC
-	TRBD2	TRBV4-1	TRBJ2-2	CASSHSGLADYTGELFF	TGCGCCAGCAGCCACTCGGGACTAGCGGATTACACCGGGGAGCTGTTTTTT
few	TRBD2	TRBV4-1	TRBJ2-3	CASSQEGRLAGDADTQYF	TGCGCCAGCAGCCAGGAAGGAAGACTAGCGGGAGATGCGGATACGCAGTATTTT
-	TRBD1	TRBV2	TRBJ1-1	CASRDRVIGNTEAFF	TGTGCCAGCAGGGACAGGGTAATAGGGAACACTGAAGCTTTCTTT
few	TRBD1	TRBV30	TRBJ1-1	CAWQTRDRGYHTEAFF	TGTGCCTGGCAGACCCGGGACAGGGGGTATCACACTGAAGCTTTCTTT
-	TRBD1	TRBV2	TRBJ1-5	CASRGQGGQPQHF	TGTGCCAGCAGAGGACAGGGCGGTCAGCCCCAGCATTTT
-	-	TRBV30	TRBJ2-7	CAWKRSAGAYEQYF	TGTGCCTGGAAACGGAGCGCGGGCGCCTACGAGCAGTACTTC
few	TRBD2	TRBV27	TRBJ2-2	CASSSGTSGTGELFF	TGTGCCAGCAGTTCCGGGACTAGTGGCACCGGGGAGCTGTTTTTT
-	TRBD1	TRBV4-3	TRBJ1-6	CASSQLPGGGTGNSPLHF	TGCGCCAGCAGCCAACTCCCTGGGGGGGGGACAGGGAATTCACCCCTCCACTTT
once	-	TRBV9	TRBJ1-2	CASSVAGDYGYTF	TGTGCCAGCAGCGTAGCGGGGGACTATGGCTACACCTTC
-	-	TRBV9	TRBJ2-3	CASGGGPWDTQYF	TGTGCCAGCGGCGGCGGGCCTTGGGATACGCAGTATTTT
-	-	TRBV6-6	TRBJ2-5	CASTRGETQYF	TGTGCCAGCACCCGAGGGGAGACCCAGTACTTC
few	-	TRBV9	TRBJ1-2	CASSPGVDTWGYTF	TGTGCCAGCAGCCCAGGGGTGGATACTTGGGGCTACACCTTC
-	-	TRBV5-1	TRBJ1-3	CASSLVTATSGNTIYF	TGCGCCAGCAGCTTGGTCACAGCCACCTCTGGAAACACCATATATTTT
-	TRBD1	TRBV4-1	TRBJ2-6	CASSQVAPGTGASSGANVLTF	TGCGCCAGCAGCCAGGTGGCTCCAGGGACAGGGGCGAGCTCTGGGGCCAACGTCCTGACTTTC
-	-	TRBV7-9	TRBJ2-6	CASSLASSGANVLTF	TGTGCCAGCAGCTTAGCGAGCTCTGGGGCCAACGTCCTGACTTTC
-	-	TRBV10-1	TRBJ2-3	CASSDTGTSSTDTQYF	TGCGCCAGCAGTGACACAGGGACCTCTAGCACAGATACGCAGTATTTT
-	TRBD1	TRBV28	TRBJ2-5	CAIHPTGGGETQYF	TGTGCCATCCATCCGACAGGGGGGGGTGAGACCCAGTACTTC
-	TRBD2	TRBV10-3	TRBJ2-1	CAIKAGGPDEQFF	TGTGCCATCAAGGCGGGAGGGCCTGACGAGCAGTTCTTC
-	-	TRBV12-2	TRBJ1-2	CASRLGLSYTAYYGYTF	TGTGCAAGTCGCTTAGGACTAAGCTATACAGCTTACTATGGCTACACCTTC
-	-	TRBV11-2	TRBJ2-7	CASSFGQVGYEQYF	TGTGCCAGCAGCTTCGGCCAGGTCGGCTACGAGCAGTACTTC
once	-	TRBV29-1	TRBJ1-1	CSVSPRRQENTEAFF	TGCAGCGTCTCCCCCCGGCGACAGGAGAACACTGAAGCTTTCTTT